This T cell receptor beta chain came from a study of Graves' ophthalmopathy and Graves' hyperthyroidism (dated by TCRdb to the late 2010s). For context, the study as a whole: A patient counted as having stable hyperthyroidism if there was no progression to ophthalmopathy within 18 months of follow-up. To tell Graves' ophthalmopathy apart from Graves' hyperthyroidism, and to predict which patients would progress to ophthalmopathy, the study relied on TCR beta repertoire signatures. In total, some 140 blood samples were TCR-sequenced: 43 ophthalmopathy, under 85 hyperthyroidism and some 17 hyperthyroidism-to-ophthalmopathy patients. To explore V-J signatures distinguishing ophthalmopathy from hyperthyroidism, a discovery set of under 110 patients (about 43 ophthalmopathy, 57 stable hyperthyroidism) was enrolled. An independent validation cohort was composed of roughly 18 hyperthyroidism patients and roughly 16 patients who later progressed from hyperthyroidism to ophthalmopathy. In roughly 6 hyperthyroidism patients, T-cell repertoires of thyroid tissue and blood were compared. Following sampling, methimazole starting at 30 mg daily was administered to hyperthyroidism patients, and high-dose intravenous methylprednisolone was administered to ophthalmopathy patients. What the study reported, not specific to this receptor: Among expanded thyroid clonotypes with frequency above 0.001, most also showed up in blood, which suggests that blood repertoires may reflect the thyroid immune response. Ophthalmopathy was separated from stable hyperthyroidism by the 13-signature model with more than 85% sensitivity and 81% to 83% specificity in cross-validation and with 80%/75% in the test set. No statistical method was used to set the sample size in advance, and the investigators knew which group each participant was assigned to. In validation, the model predicted ophthalmopathy progression with nearly 71% sensitivity and less than 80% specificity; some 13 predicted patients were CT-confirmed with GO in a median of 6.5 months.

To note about this clonotype: Its antigen has not been determined. No base-level quality is on record; no much larger clone is a single base apart.

The hyperthyroidism patients were 18 to 65 years old and newly diagnosed, with a disease duration of less than 2 months. Patients with other autoimmune diseases, uncontrolled infections, pregnancy or lactation were excluded. Diagnosis was based on clinical symptoms, serum thyroxine, TRAb, thyroid ultrasound and orbital computed tomography. Total RNA was extracted with Trizol reagent and quality-checked on an Agilent 2100 Bioanalyzer. For repertoire sequencing, the TCR beta CDR3 regions were amplified from RNA transcripts. The first round of RT-PCR was done with HTBI primers and the Qiagen OneStep RT-PCR kit, and was followed by a second round of multiplex PCR, then size selection and purification. Libraries were sequenced on an Illumina HiSeq2000 using paired-end 100 bp reads. From the authors' description of their analysis: SOAPnuke was used for read processing, and reads with adapters, uncalled bases, a mean Phred below 15, or no exact constant-primer or identifier match were discarded. COPE v1.2.5 was used to merge the high-quality paired reads. Clonotypes were defined as unique nucleotide sequences and were aligned to IMGT TRB V, D and J references using MiTCR v1.1. The analysis was limited to V-J combinations with a frequency above 0.0001, which together covered over 98% of repertoires. For each V-J combination, a TCR clonal expansion and chaos score was defined as the ratio of F50 clonal expansion to chaos observed in the TCRdist matrix. Welch's t-statistics and random forest were used to reduce features to some 13 V-J combinations, which were fed into a naive Bayes classifier. The Morisita-Horn index was used to measure how similar the thyroid and blood repertoires were. Clones were called with MiXCR by TCRdb after fastp trimmed the public reads at Q25, and only in-frame beta chains were retained. Here each entry gathers all rows of one CDR3 protein and keeps the most common genes and DNA. TCRdb's processing, not the authors', yielded these V and J calls. The sample includes over a million distinct CDR3 sequences, with 35% to 45% observed a single time. The ten largest account for 8.5% to 14% of the sample.

The receptor was derived from an adult man with Graves' hyperthyroidism. Material: peripheral blood or thyroid tissue (not recorded which).

The DNA is TGCGCCAGCAGTGACTCCGGGCAGGGATCAATCTACGAGCAGTACTTC. Protein translation: CASSDSGQGSIYEQYF. The sequence is built from TRBV10-2 and TRBJ2-7, with a weak D call of TRBD1 (5 bases match). Cut back by 3 bases and 3 bases, the V and J ends lie 18 bases apart. The CDR3 holds 16 amino acids from the cysteine to the phenylalanine. The retained sequence is limited to the CDR3, 48 bases, with the frame set at the first base. The germline V gene specifies WSHSY as CDR1 and SAAADI as CDR2.